This T cell receptor (beta chain) is drawn from a study of tissue T cells after allogeneic stem cell transplantation (dated by TCRdb to the early 2020s). Looking at the study overall: Using research autopsies of patients with and without GVHD, plus mouse models of GVHD, the study profiled TCR beta repertoires across many tissues. The human arm was a prospective observational study without blinding or randomization. Overall results and qualifications from the work: A small and clinically heterogeneous patient cohort was studied, and sampling depth was acknowledged as a limitation. In both patients and mice, only a limited portion of the TCR repertoire detected in tissues was captured by blood and spleen T cells. Within patients, how anatomically similar tissues were was a major factor shaping TCR repertoire composition, regardless of disease or transplant status. Not many T cell clones showed up in more than one patient, yet clustering based on motifs uncovered repertoire signatures that were shared across patients in a tissue-specific way. Which tissue TCRs were alloreactive or antigen-specific was not determined in the study, and some clones might have been persisting host cells.

What the time point label conveys for this sample: mouse harvest day 7 after allogeneic transplant. Each mouse graft consisted of 10^7 T-cell-depleted bone marrow cells plus 10^6 splenic CD5+ T cells and was given by tail vein injection. A major MHC-mismatch B6 (H2b) into BALB/c (H2d) model was used to model mouse GVHD, and tissues were profiled at day 7 or 14. On day 7 or 14 post-transplant, mouse tissues and retro-orbital blood were harvested with separate sterile tools for each animal, and livers were flushed beforehand. Before genomic DNA isolation with the DNeasy Blood & Tissue Kit, mouse tissues were minced using razor blades in buffered saline. CDR1 and CDR2 (NNHDY, SYVADS) derive from the germline V gene. Counted from cysteine to phenylalanine, this CDR3 has 14 amino acids. The DNA shown is the part of the CDR3 that was read: 39 bases, in frame from base 1. Between the V and J ends, shortened by 2 bases and 1 base respectively, the junction contains 9 bases.

As to this clone: Its antigen target is currently unknown. Mouse gene names and germline sequences are the ones reported for this receptor. The read terminates 1 residue before the CDR3 end, so the remaining end is supplied by the germline J gene.

The library was produced with the immunoSEQ multiplex PCR assay. TCRbeta CDR3 sequencing was performed at survey depth by Adaptive Biotechnologies, and CDR3 sequences, V/J genes, productive frequency and template counts were reported. Amplification of TCR beta CDR3 regions started from genomic DNA instead of RNA. Concerning the study's data processing: Jensen-Shannon divergence was used to quantify pairwise repertoire overlap between tissues, with a value of 1 indicating complete divergence and a value of 0 indicating identical repertoires. Based on pairwise JSD values, tissues were grouped by single-linkage agglomerative hierarchical clustering, and the results were shown as dendrograms. GLIPH2 was run on all patient samples with simulation_depth 1000, kmer_min_depth 3 and cdr3_length_cutoff 8, and groups with more than two unique CDR3s were retained. A standardized tissue-overlap score extrapolated Jaccard GLIPH-group overlap across patients to a standard repertoire size of 1000 clones. Linear mixed-effect models, with tissue as a fixed effect and individual as a random effect, were used to test how diversity related to clinical or experimental variables. As stored in TCRdb, this immuneACCESS dataset retains in-frame rearrangements with V and J assigned. A fraction of the clones does not appear; measured against another copy, unresolved V genes explain less than half of the discrepancy, and the remainder lacks a known reason. V, J and clone size are those of that table, while D and trimming were read from the DNA. This sample gives thousands of clones in total; about 47% of them show up just once. Together, the top ten hold roughly 5% of the sample.

Recombination linked TRBV13-3 to TRBJ1-1, with the D gene not confidently named. The sequenced material came from gut tissue. This sequence was found in a female BALB/c mouse given C57BL/6 T cells with graft-versus-host disease after an allogeneic hematopoietic cell transplant. CDR3 loop: CASSEWGGNTEVFF. The part of the CDR3 DNA that was read is TGTGCCAGCAGTGAGTGGGGTGGAAACACAGAAGTCTTC.